The sample holds a few counts of the clone carrying this T cell receptor (beta chain). Its matching antigen is unknown. The PCR ran on 60 Vbeta and 13 Jbeta primers. Only in-frame clones appear in the TCRdb table, and some are missing; sequencing was by immunoSEQ multiplex PCR. The sample carries roughly 180,000 clones, around a tenth recorded once. The CDR3 totals 18 residues. Per germline, CDR1 LNHDA and CDR2 SQIVND (reference sequence). Unmatched junction bases numbered 22, after V lost 5 bases and J lost 6 bases. This sample is drawn from a study of cytomegalovirus exposure and HLA in healthy donors. Study observations and caveats: In vitro checks showed that a few CMV-associated chains really do target CMV antigens.

Sequencing was performed on PBMCs. The rearrangement links TRBV19 to TRBJ2-7, with 7 bases aligning to TRBD1. The sequence came from a woman aged 30 to 39 in good health and CMV-seropositive. CDR3 nucleotides: TGTGCCAGTAGTGCTGGGGATTTAGACAGGGAAGACCGTGGCGAGCAGTACTTC. As protein: CASSAGDLDREDRGEQYF.